These 21 T cell receptor beta chains were sequenced from one sample in a study of blood T cell repertoires in COVID-19. The protocol was immunoSEQ multiplex PCR, while the TCRdb copy is restricted to in-frame clones and leaves out a portion. The table records around 76,000 clones, less than 90% of them present only once. Sequenced input: peripheral blood. These receptors were taken from a man over 45 with COVID-19, enrolled during active disease.

This clone appeared a few times. The chain uses TRBV28 and TRBJ2-3; D gene ambiguous. The germline V gene encodes CDR1 MDHEN and CDR2 SYDVKM. This CDR3 spans 15 amino acids. Trimming left V 5 bases short and J 3 bases short, with 15 bases between. The CDR3 region has the DNA TGTGCCAGCAGTAAATACAGAAGGAATACAGATACGCAGTATTTT. Amino acid sequence: CASSKYRRNTDTQYF. The complete variable domain, with remaining parts taken from reference TRBV28 and TRBJ2-3, reads DVKVTQSSRYLVKRTGEKVFLECVQDMDHENMFWYRQDPGLGLRLIYFSYDVKMKEKGDIPEGYSVSREKKERFSLILESASTNQTSMYLCASSKYRRNTDTQYFGPGTRLTVL.

The V and J genes are TRBV10-3 and TRBJ2-1; D possibly corresponds to TRBD2 (6 bases). CDR1 and CDR2 (germline): ENHRY, SYGVKD. The CDR3 length is 11 residues. V shed 4 bases and J shed 12 bases, with 10 bases lying between them. CDR3 loop: CAISVGEVQFF. CDR3 sequence (DNA): TGTGCCATCAGTGTGGGGGAGGTGCAGTTCTTC.

The rearrangement links TRBV4-2 to TRBJ2-3; no reliable D call. The CDR3 consists of 13 residues. Germline CDR1 and CDR2: LGHNA and YNFKEQ. Trimming stripped 1 base from V and 6 bases from J, with 8 bases between. The chain's CDR3 is CASSQARSDTQYF. In DNA, the CDR3 is TGTGCCAGCAGCCAAGCACGGTCGGATACGCAGTATTTT.

The rearrangement uses TRBV19 and TRBJ2-3, with a possible D match to TRBD2 (5 bases). This CDR3 contains 12 residues. Germline values: CDR1 LNHDA, CDR2 SQIVND (reference sequence). V was shortened by 7 bases and J by 10 bases, with 15 bases between the two germline ends. The CDR3 protein is CASTSLTEAQYF. The CDR3 nucleotides read TGTGCCAGTACCTCCTTGACGGAGGCGCAGTATTTT.

The rearrangement joins TRBV7-2 to TRBJ2-3; 9 bases map to TRBD2. This CDR3 spans 17 amino acids. CDR1 SGHTA and CDR2 FQGNSA come from the germline V gene. V lost 5 bases and J lost 6; bases outside the gene matches: 15. CDR3 bases: TGTGCCAGCAGCCGCGCAGGTCGCGGGAGGGCCGGGGATACGCAGTATTTT. Its translation is CASSRAGRGRAGDTQYF.

Only one count was recorded for this clone. The chain is built from TRBV30 and TRBJ1-3; D remains unclear. CDR1 GTSNPN and CDR2 SVGIG come from the germline V gene (reference sequence). The CDR3 extends over 14 amino acids. With 5 bases removed from V and 0 bases from J, the gap between germline ends came to 11 bases. This chain's CDR3 is CAWDRIGSGNTIYF. CDR3 bases: TGTGCCTGGGACCGAATCGGCTCTGGAAACACCATATATTTT.

The CDR3, as DNA: TGTGCCAGCAGTGTGGACAGGGGTGCAGATACGCAGTATTTT. It yields the protein CASSVDRGADTQYF. The chain couples TRBV2 to TRBJ2-3; TRBD1 aligns across 9 bases. Trimming cost V 4 bases and J 4 bases; bases outside gene matches: 3. Germline CDR1 is SNHLY and CDR2 is FYNNEI. The CDR3 is 14 residues long.

V usage is TRBV19 and J usage is TRBJ1-2, with a possible D match to TRBD1 (5 bases). This CDR3 region has 12 residues. Trimming took off 10 bases at V and 7 bases at J, with 16 bases between the two ends. Germline CDR1 is LNHDA and CDR2 is SQIVND (reference sequence). The CDR3 DNA is TGTGCCACCGAGGGGAGGTCCCCTGGCTACACCTTC. Translated, it gives CATEGRSPGYTF.

The genes are TRBV7-9 and TRBJ2-1; D ambiguous. CDR1 and CDR2 from the germline V gene are SEHNR and FQNEAQ (reference sequence). The CDR3 contains 13 residues. V was pared by 1 base and J by 7 bases, with 8 bases between. The chain's CDR3 is CASSLGNRNEQFF. CDR3 sequence (DNA): TGTGCCAGCAGCTTAGGCAATCGGAATGAGCAGTTCTTC. The variable domain in full, with the rest retrieved from reference TRBV7-9 and TRBJ2-1, is DTGVSQNPRHKITKRGQNVTFRCDPISEHNRLYWYRQTLGQGPEFLTYFQNEAQLEKSRLLSDRFSAERPKGSFSTLEIQRTEQGDSAMYLCASSLGNRNEQFFGPGTRLTVL.

The chain couples TRBV2 to TRBJ1-1, with a weak D call TRBD1 (5 bases). The CDR3 is made up of 11 amino acids. The V end lost 8 bases, the J end lost 3 bases, and 7 bases lay between the germline ends. The germline CDR1 and CDR2 sequences are SNHLY and FYNNEI. The CDR3 DNA sequence: TGTGCCAGCGGAGGGGACACTGAAGCTTTCTTT. This sequence encodes CASGGDTEAFF.

This sequence joins TRBV4-1 and TRBJ2-7; tentatively, D is TRBD2 (5 bases). Trimming removed 0 bases at V and 6 bases at J, with 18 bases between. Germline CDR1 MGHRA, CDR2 YSYEKL. CDR3 length: 16 amino acids. In DNA, the CDR3 is TGCGCCAGCAGCCAAGACCCCACTGGAGGTAAGGCCGAGCAGTACTTC. Amino acids: CASSQDPTGGKAEQYF.

The V gene is TRBV11-1, the J gene TRBJ2-5; 10 bases align to TRBD1. Unmatched junction bases numbered 10, after V lost 7 bases and J lost 2 bases. Germline V gene data show CDR1 as SGHAT and CDR2 as FQDESV (reference sequence). This CDR3 is 16 amino acids long. The CDR3 spells CASTQRGTGVQETQYF. CDR3 sequence (DNA): TGTGCCAGCACCCAAAGGGGGACAGGGGTACAAGAGACCCAGTACTTC.

The chain carries TRBV18 and TRBJ2-5, with TRBD2 matching 7 bases. The CDR3 has 17 amino acids. The V gene end was trimmed by 1 base and the J gene end by 2 bases; junction bases not matched to a gene: 10. Germline V gene sequence: CDR1 KGHSH, CDR2 LQKENI. CDR3 in DNA: TGTGCCAGCTCACCACTTCGGATAGCGGGCCCTCAAGAGACCCAGTACTTC. It encodes CASSPLRIAGPQETQYF.

The chain recombines TRBV4-2 with TRBJ1-5, with TRBD1 matching 8 bases. The CDR3 contains 15 residues. V lost 0 bases to trimming and J lost 5 bases; unmatched junction nucleotides: 3. CDR1 and CDR2 (germline): LGHNA, YNFKEQ. In DNA form, the CDR3 reads TGTGCCAGCAGCCAAGAGGGACAGGACTATCAGCCCCAGCATTTT. It translates to CASSQEGQDYQPQHF.

The V call is TRBV19, the J call TRBJ2-2; TRBD2 is a possible D gene (6 bases). With 9 bases removed from V and 11 bases from J, the gap between germline ends came to 13 bases. CDR1 is LNHDA and CDR2 is SQIVND in the germline V gene (reference sequence). The CDR3 has 11 amino acids. CDR3 DNA: TGTGCCAGCTATCTTAGCGGCGAGCTGTTTTTT. Its translation: CASYLSGELFF.

The chain recombines TRBV30 with TRBJ1-2, with 7 bases aligning to TRBD1. Germline V gene data show CDR1 as GTSNPN and CDR2 as SVGIG (reference sequence). V trimming: 4 bases; J trimming: 7 bases; junction bases outside the gene matches: 15. This CDR3 is 15 amino acids long. The CDR3 DNA sequence: TGTGCCTGGACGCCCGGACAGCAAGCAGGGGGTGGCTACACCTTC. Translating gives CAWTPGQQAGGGYTF.

The CDR3 region has the DNA TGTGCCAGCAGCTGGGACAGGAATGAAAAACTGTTTTTT. Translated: CASSWDRNEKLFF. This chain uses TRBV5-6 with TRBJ1-4; 8 bases line up with TRBD1. The CDR3 has 13 amino acids. The V gene's germline CDR1 is SGHDT and CDR2 YYEEEE. J lost 5 bases, V lost 3 bases, and 0 bases had no gene match.

The rearrangement uses TRBV9 and TRBJ2-3; D is possibly TRBD2 (5 bases). Per germline, CDR1 SGDLS and CDR2 YYNGEE. V lost 0 bases to trimming and J lost 2 bases, with 13 bases between them. The CDR3 is 16 residues long. The DNA for the CDR3 is TGTGCCAGCAGCGTAGCTACAAGAGGGCCCACAGATACGCAGTATTTT. This encodes CASSVATRGPTDTQYF.

The chain links TRBV19 to TRBJ1-5, with TRBD1 identical over 10 bases. Germline V gene data show CDR1 as LNHDA and CDR2 as SQIVND (reference sequence). The junction had 8 bases not matched to a gene; V was cut back by 3 bases and J by 0 bases. This CDR3 has 18 residues. CDR3 DNA: TGTGCCAGTAGTATTTATGGACAGGGGGGTCCTAGCAATCAGCCCCAGCATTTT. This codes for CASSIYGQGGPSNQPQHF.

This rearrangement joins TRBV11-2 to TRBJ1-4; TRBD1 matches 9 bases. The V segment lost 5 bases and the J segment 4 bases; nucleotides outside the gene matches: 5. Germline V gene sequence: CDR1 SGHAT, CDR2 FQNNGV. This CDR3 has 15 residues. Here the CDR3 reads CASSVQGAGNEKLFF. In DNA, the CDR3 is TGTGCCAGCAGCGTACAGGGGGCGGGTAATGAAAAACTGTTTTTT.

The rearrangement joins TRBV24-1 to TRBJ2-1, with TRBD2 identical over 8 bases. With V trimmed by 2 bases and J by 7 bases, 9 bases remained unmatched. The CDR3 contains 16 residues. Per the germline V gene, CDR1 is KGHDR and CDR2 is SFDVKD. In DNA, the CDR3 is TGTGCCACCAGTGATTCGGCTAGCGGGTGGGGGAATGAGCAGTTCTTC. Its protein is CATSDSASGWGNEQFF.